These 28 T cell receptor beta chains came from one sample sequenced in a study of shared clonotypes between healthy human individuals. Profiled with immunoSEQ multiplex PCR; TCRdb holds only in-frame clones, not every one. Here the sample spans some 2.1 million clones, roughly 94% being singletons. The material sequenced was naive CD4+ T cells sorted from blood. The subset was: CD45RA+ positively selected. These receptors came from a man between 18 and 29 years old in good health.

The chain uses TRBV19 and TRBJ1-6; 10 bases are a match to TRBD1. V was pared by 5 bases and J by 7 bases, with 5 bases of the junction left unmatched. Germline V gene lookup returns CDR1 LNHDA and CDR2 SQIVND (reference sequence). CDR3 length: 15 residues. The CDR3 protein is CASSRQGALNSPLHF. The CDR3 DNA is TGTGCCAGTAGTCGACAGGGGGCATTGAATTCACCCCTCCACTTT.

As concerns this clone: Other DNA sequences of this sample code for an identical CDR3. This chain links TRBV6-5 with TRBJ1-5, with TRBD1 matching 7 bases. Germline V lookup: CDR1 MNHEY, CDR2 SVGAGI. The CDR3 extends over 13 amino acids. The J segment lost 3 bases and the V segment lost 6 bases, leaving 2 bases of the junction unmatched. CDR3 DNA sequence: TGTGCCAGCAGACAGGGGTTCAATCAGCCCCAGCATTTT. This translates into CASRQGFNQPQHF.

Here the CDR3 reads CASSQVGRVADTQYF. DNA for the CDR3: TGCGCCAGCAGCCAAGTAGGTAGGGTTGCAGATACGCAGTATTTT. The chain recombines TRBV4-3 with TRBJ2-3; D is unclear. CDR1 is LGHNA and CDR2 is YSLEER in the germline V gene. CDR3 length: 15 amino acids. V was cut by 1 base and J by 4 bases, with 12 bases left in between.

J is TRBJ2-7 and V is TRBV4-1; D unresolved. Trimming removed 0 bases at V and 7 bases at J, with 13 bases between. CDR3 size: 14 residues. Looked up from germline, CDR1 is MGHRA and CDR2 is YSYEKL. Written as DNA, the CDR3 is TGCGCCAGCAGCCAAGACAGTGCCCTAGAAGAGCAGTACTTC. Translating gives CASSQDSALEEQYF.

V gene TRBV28 combines with J gene TRBJ1-3; 7 bases are shared with TRBD1. Per the germline V gene, CDR1 is MDHEN and CDR2 is SYDVKM. The trim removed 6 bases at V and 2 bases at J, leaving 4 bases unmatched. This CDR3 region has 14 residues. In nucleotides, the CDR3 is TGTGCCAGCAGATTGGGGACAGCTGGAAACACCATATATTTT. Translated, it gives CASRLGTAGNTIYF.

This chain connects TRBV5-4 to TRBJ2-1; D remains unclear. CDR1 is SGHNT, CDR2 YYREEE, per germline (reference sequence). V was trimmed by 5 bases and J by 6 bases, leaving 6 bases between them. The CDR3 runs 11 residues. CDR3 in DNA: TGTGCCAGCAGGTGGCGCAATGAGCAGTTCTTC. Protein product: CASRWRNEQFF. Complete variable domain (other parts from reference TRBV5-4 and TRBJ2-1): ETGVTQSPTHLIKTRGQQVTLRCSSQSGHNTVSWYQQALGQGPQFIFQYYREEENGRGNFPPRFSGLQFPNYSSELNVNALELDDSALYLCASRWRNEQFFGPGTRLTVL.

V is TRBV19 and J is TRBJ1-6; a weak D match, TRBD1 (6 bases). Germline CDR1 reads LNHDA; CDR2 reads SQIVND (reference sequence). There are 15 residues in the CDR3. V lost 6 bases, J lost 9 bases, and 18 bases lay in between. For the CDR3, the DNA is TGTGCCAGTAGCGCGTTGAGGGACATGGTTTCACCCCTCCACTTT. Protein product: CASSALRDMVSPLHF.

This chain uses TRBV27 with TRBJ2-7, with D unclear. Germline CDR1 MNHEY, CDR2 SMNVEV (reference sequence). V was pared by 5 bases and J by 3 bases, with 11 bases between. The CDR3 sequence is 13 residues long. CDR3 region: CASSPKPDYEQYF. CDR3 coding DNA: TGTGCCAGCAGTCCAAAGCCGGACTACGAGCAGTACTTC.

V and J are TRBV5-1 and TRBJ1-6; perhaps TRBD1 as D (5 bases). The CDR3 runs to 15 residues. V lost 2 bases, J lost 8 bases, and 14 bases lay in between. CDR1 is SGHRS, CDR2 YFSETQ, per germline. CDR3 coding DNA: TGCGCCAGCAGCTTCCGGGACGGAGACTATTCACCCCTCCACTTT. This codes for CASSFRDGDYSPLHF.

The chain is built from TRBV12-5 and TRBJ2-3; D may correspond to TRBD1 or TRBD2 (5 bases each). Trimming pared 3 bases from V and 0 bases from J, leaving 7 bases between. The length of the CDR3 is 14 residues. Germline CDR1 LGHNT, CDR2 FRNRAP. Here the CDR3 DNA reads TGTGCTAGTGGTTTTGGGGACAGCACAGATACGCAGTATTTT. Encoded protein: CASGFGDSTDTQYF.

This chain joins TRBV6-6 and TRBJ2-5; TRBD2 aligns across 7 bases. This CDR3 comprises 15 residues. The V segment lost 6 bases and the J segment 2 bases; nucleotides outside the gene matches: 9. Germline V gene data show CDR1 as MNHNY and CDR2 as SVGAGI (reference sequence). CDR3 in amino acids: CASRPTSATQETQYF. CDR3 coding DNA: TGTGCCAGCAGACCTACTAGCGCTACTCAAGAGACCCAGTACTTC.

This sequence joins TRBV10-1 and TRBJ2-1, with TRBD1 matching 7 bases. Per the germline V gene, CDR1 is WNHNN and CDR2 is SYGVQD (reference sequence). This CDR3 has 14 amino acids. J was trimmed by 2 bases and V by 4 bases; bases with no gene match: 2. This CDR3 reads CASSAGTAYNEQFF. The CDR3 DNA reads TGCGCCAGCAGTGCCGGGACAGCCTACAATGAGCAGTTCTTC.

The rearrangement links TRBV12-5 to TRBJ2-5; 9 bases are shared with TRBD1. Unmatched junction bases numbered 5, after V lost 6 bases and J lost 3 bases. The CDR3 runs to 14 residues. CDR1 and CDR2 (germline): LGHNT, FRNRAP. In DNA, the CDR3 is TGTGCTAGTGGAACCGGGACAGGGAAAGAGACCCAGTACTTC. As protein: CASGTGTGKETQYF.

The V gene is TRBV28, the J gene TRBJ1-5; D possibly corresponds to TRBD1 (6 bases). The length of the CDR3 is 14 residues. Germline assignment: CDR1 MDHEN and CDR2 SYDVKM. V gave up 6 bases and J gave up 4 bases, with 13 bases separating them. CDR3 coding DNA: TGTGCCAGCAGAGTCGGGACAAAGAATCAGCCCCAGCATTTT. This sequence encodes CASRVGTKNQPQHF.

As regards this clone: It may be a read error: a sequence one base away is much more abundant. The V and J genes are TRBV28 and TRBJ1-2, with no clear D. This CDR3 has 12 residues. Looked up from germline, CDR1 is MDHEN and CDR2 is SYDVKM. Trimming took off 5 bases at V and 6 bases at J, with 10 bases between the two ends. This CDR3 is CASSVIEHGYTF. CDR3 nucleotides: TGTGCCAGCAGTGTGATAGAGCATGGCTACACCTTC.

This chain connects TRBV7-2 to TRBJ1-6; D is perhaps TRBD1 (5 bases). This CDR3 comprises 17 residues. The germline V and J ends were trimmed by 1 base and 9 bases, with 19 bases remaining between them. The germline V gene encodes CDR1 SGHTA and CDR2 FQGNSA. The CDR3 spells CASSLVAGPLKGSPLHF. The CDR3, as DNA: TGTGCCAGCAGCTTAGTCGCGGGACCCCTTAAAGGTTCACCCCTCCACTTT.

The rearrangement joins TRBV11-2 to TRBJ2-1, with D possibly TRBD2 on 6 matching bases. V was trimmed by 5 bases and J by 12 bases, leaving 14 bases between them. CDR3 length: 12 amino acids. Germline CDR1 and CDR2: SGHAT and FQNNGV. The CDR3 spells CASSNSGTLQFF. The CDR3 nucleotides are TGTGCCAGCAGCAACTCAGGGACTCTGCAGTTCTTC.

This clone was seen just once. The rearrangement joins TRBV28 to TRBJ1-2, with TRBD1 identical over 10 bases. Trimming cost V 4 bases and J 4 bases; bases outside gene matches: 6. There are 15 residues in the CDR3. Germline V gives CDR1 MDHEN, CDR2 SYDVKM. In nucleotides, the CDR3 is TGTGCCAGCAGTTCGCAGGGACAGGGGACCTATGGCTACACCTTC. It specifies CASSSQGQGTYGYTF.

This chain joins TRBV6-1 and TRBJ1-3; D is undetermined. Germline V gene data show CDR1 as MNHNS and CDR2 as SASEGT. The V gene lost 2 bases and the J gene lost 3 bases, with 8 bases spanning the gap. The CDR3 totals 14 residues. CDR3 in DNA: TGTGCCAGCAGTGAACCCCTTATTGGAAACACCATATATTTT. It is translated as CASSEPLIGNTIYF.

The gene calls are TRBV9 and TRBJ2-1; D perhaps matches TRBD2 (6 bases). The germline V gene has CDR1 SGDLS and CDR2 YYNGEE. The length of the CDR3 is 15 residues. Trimming removed 4 bases from V and 4 bases from J, with 15 bases in between. Here the CDR3 DNA reads TGTGCCAGCAGCTTCGCTACGGGAGCATACAATGAGCAGTTCTTC. This sequence encodes CASSFATGAYNEQFF.

This chain links TRBV9 with TRBJ2-5, with D possibly being TRBD1 or TRBD2 (5 bases each). The V end lost 4 bases, the J end lost 2 bases, and 24 bases lay between the germline ends. CDR1 and CDR2 from the germline V gene are SGDLS and YYNGEE. CDR3 size: 18 residues. In DNA form, the CDR3 reads TGTGCCAGCAGCCCCAGGGAAGGGAGACAGCAAATTCAAGAGACCCAGTACTTC. Translating it yields CASSPREGRQQIQETQYF.

The chain has TRBV7-9 and TRBJ1-4; D unclear. V was shortened by 6 bases and J by 3 bases, with 11 bases between the two germline ends. This CDR3 has 14 amino acids. CDR1 is SEHNR and CDR2 is FQNEAQ in the germline V gene (reference sequence). The CDR3 region is CASSSTLPNEKLFF. In DNA, the CDR3 is TGTGCCAGCAGTTCGACACTACCTAATGAAAAACTGTTTTTT.

The CDR3 here is CASSSYRGTEAFF. In DNA form, the CDR3 reads TGTGCCAGCAGCAGCTACAGGGGAACTGAAGCTTTCTTT. The chain uses TRBV7-9 and TRBJ1-1; TRBD1 agrees at 7 bases. The CDR3 is 13 amino acids. Germline V gives CDR1 SEHNR, CDR2 FQNEAQ (reference sequence). Trimming cost V 5 bases and J 5 bases; bases outside gene matches: 5.

The chain is built from TRBV18 and TRBJ1-2; 9 bases are shared with TRBD1. V shed 3 bases, J shed 3 bases, and the junction held 5 bases outside the gene matches. CDR1 KGHSH and CDR2 LQKENI come from the germline V gene. This CDR3 is built from 15 residues. DNA for the CDR3: TGTGCCAGCTCACCGAGACAGGGGGGGGACTATGGCTACACCTTC. As protein: CASSPRQGGDYGYTF.

The rearrangement joins TRBV5-1 to TRBJ2-3, with 11 bases lining up with TRBD2. This CDR3 is built from 15 residues. The ends lost 4 bases at V and 3 bases at J; junction bases unmatched: 4. Germline V gene lookup returns CDR1 SGHRS and CDR2 YFSETQ. CDR3 in amino acids: CASSILAGATDTQYF. CDR3 nucleotides: TGCGCCAGCAGCATACTAGCGGGGGCTACAGATACGCAGTATTTT.

This sequence joins TRBV5-1 and TRBJ2-7; D possibly corresponds to TRBD1 (5 bases). The V gene's germline CDR1 is SGHRS and CDR2 YFSETQ. Trimming removed 4 bases from V and 3 bases from J, with 14 bases in between. The CDR3 spans 14 residues. The DNA for the CDR3 is TGCGCCAGCAGCGCGCAGGGAAACCGCTACGAGCAGTACTTC. Encoded protein: CASSAQGNRYEQYF.

The CDR3 loop reads CASSYTAGGYEQYF. Written as DNA, the CDR3 is TGTGCCAGCAGTTATACGGCGGGAGGCTACGAGCAGTACTTC. The V and J genes are TRBV6-6 and TRBJ2-7, with 8 positions matching TRBD2. The CDR3 contains 14 residues. V gave up 3 bases and J gave up 3 bases; unmatched junction bases: 4. In germline, CDR1 is MNHNY, CDR2 SVGAGI (reference sequence).

The rearrangement uses TRBV28 and TRBJ1-2, with no clear D. In germline, CDR1 is MDHEN, CDR2 SYDVKM. The CDR3 extends over 12 amino acids. Trimming took off 7 bases at V and 4 bases at J, with 10 bases between the two ends. CDR3 bases: TGTGCCAGCACGGTGGCGTCCTATGGCTACACCTTC. Protein sequence: CASTVASYGYTF.